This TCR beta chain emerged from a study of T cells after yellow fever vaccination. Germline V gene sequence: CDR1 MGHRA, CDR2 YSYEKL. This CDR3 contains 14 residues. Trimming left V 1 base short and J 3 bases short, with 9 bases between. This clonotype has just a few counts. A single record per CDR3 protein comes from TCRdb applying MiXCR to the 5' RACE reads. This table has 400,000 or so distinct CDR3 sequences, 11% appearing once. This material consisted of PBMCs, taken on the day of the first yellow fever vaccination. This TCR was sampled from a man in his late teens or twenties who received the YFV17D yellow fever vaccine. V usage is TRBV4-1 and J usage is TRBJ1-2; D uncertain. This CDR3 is CASSQVGVDYGYTF. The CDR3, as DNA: TGCGCCAGCAGCCAAGTTGGGGTTGACTATGGCTACACCTTC.